The next 25 T cell receptor beta chains were all read from a single sample in a study of cytomegalovirus exposure and HLA in healthy donors. It was with 60 Vbeta and 13 Jbeta primers that the PCR ran. Profiled with immunoSEQ multiplex PCR; TCRdb holds only in-frame clones, not every one. The sample lists about 140,000 clones; roughly 80% were seen once. The sequenced sample was PBMCs. These TCRs come from a woman in her 40s in good health and CMV-seropositive.

J is TRBJ1-1 and V is TRBV6-6; the match to TRBD1 covers 7 bases. Germline values: CDR1 MNHNY, CDR2 SVGAGI (reference sequence). There are 12 residues in the CDR3. V dropped 5 bases and J dropped 7; count of bases not matched to a gene: 4. The DNA for the CDR3 is TGTGCCAGCAGTATCCGGGACAGTGAAGCTTTCTTT. This translates into CASSIRDSEAFF.

The rearrangement joins TRBV27 to TRBJ2-3, with D tentatively TRBD2 (5 bases). From germline, CDR1 is MNHEY and CDR2 SMNVEV (reference sequence). The CDR3 is 14 amino acids. The V end lost 2 bases, the J end lost 2 bases, and 8 bases lay between the germline ends. CDR3 region: CASSLQAATDTQYF. CDR3 DNA sequence: TGTGCCAGCAGTTTACAAGCGGCCACAGATACGCAGTATTTT.

This clone was detected only once. The chain joins TRBV7-9 to TRBJ2-2; 12 bases map to TRBD1. J gave up 7 bases and V 5 bases, and 8 bases lay outside the gene matches. The CDR3 runs to 16 residues. CDR1 SEHNR and CDR2 FQNEAQ come from the germline V gene (reference sequence). CDR3: CASSPPGQGAGGELFF. The CDR3 bases are TGTGCCAGCAGCCCCCCGGGACAGGGGGCAGGCGGGGAGCTGTTTTTT.

This chain connects TRBV10-3 to TRBJ2-7, with TRBD2 as a possible D gene (6 bases). Germline values: CDR1 ENHRY, CDR2 SYGVKD. The ends were cut back, 6 bases at V and 3 bases at J, with 24 bases in the middle. This CDR3 is built from 17 residues. The CDR3 nucleotides read TGTGCCATCAGGAGGGAGGATAGCGAGATTAGTCACTACGAGCAGTACTTC. It yields the protein CAIRREDSEISHYEQYF.

This clone was counted a single time. This chain connects TRBV6-5 to TRBJ2-7; 8 nucleotides align to TRBD1. In germline, CDR1 is MNHEY, CDR2 SVGAGI. The CDR3 consists of 14 residues. V was clipped by 5 bases and J by 2 bases; unmatched bases: 5. The CDR3 here is CASSPGQATYEQYF. CDR3 coding DNA: TGTGCCAGCAGTCCGGGACAGGCCACCTACGAGCAGTACTTC.

The chain is built from TRBV4-2 and TRBJ2-1, with 9 bases identical to TRBD1. The CDR3 is 18 amino acids. The trim removed 0 bases at V and 5 bases at J, leaving 11 bases unmatched. CDR1 and CDR2 (germline): LGHNA, YNFKEQ. The CDR3 sequence: CASSQDGAGRTGDNEQFF. CDR3 bases: TGTGCCAGCAGCCAAGATGGTGCGGGGCGGACAGGGGACAATGAGCAGTTCTTC.

This chain joins TRBV6-5 and TRBJ2-7; 7 positions match TRBD1. The CDR3 is 12 residues long. V was pared by 6 bases and J by 3 bases, with 2 bases of the junction left unmatched. CDR1 MNHEY and CDR2 SVGAGI come from the germline V gene. The CDR3 nucleotides read TGTGCCAGCAGACGGGACAGCTACGAGCAGTACTTC. It yields the protein CASRRDSYEQYF.

The table lists this clone with a count of one. The chain employs TRBV10-3 and TRBJ1-2; 8 bases are a match to TRBD1. Germline V gene lookup returns CDR1 ENHRY and CDR2 SYGVKD. After removal of 4 bases from V and 6 bases from J, the junction contained 7 bases not matched to a gene. The CDR3 length is 14 residues. CDR3 DNA sequence: TGTGCCATCAGTGCCCCGGGACAGGAAAATGGCTACACCTTC. Encoded protein: CAISAPGQENGYTF.

The chain has TRBV30 and TRBJ2-5; TRBD1 agrees at 10 bases. The J call may be incorrect, as the DNA end agrees better with TRBJ2-7. The CDR3 length is 15 residues. In germline, CDR1 is GTSNPN, CDR2 SVGIG (reference sequence). The DNA of the CDR3 is TGTGCCTGGAGGAAAAAGACAGGGGGCATCTACGAGCAGTACTTC. Translated: CAWRKKTGGIYEQYF.

This clone was recorded a few times. CDR3 DNA: TGTGCCAGTAGTCCCACCGGGATCCCGCCCATTACCGGGGAGCTGTTTTTT. Protein sequence: CASSPTGIPPITGELFF. The rearrangement links TRBV19 to TRBJ2-2; D possibly corresponds to TRBD2 (5 bases). CDR1 LNHDA and CDR2 SQIVND come from the germline V gene (reference sequence). The ends were cut back, 5 bases at V and 5 bases at J, with 21 bases in the middle. The CDR3 has 17 amino acids.

J is TRBJ2-2 and V is TRBV6-5; D possibly corresponds to TRBD2 (6 bases). There are 13 residues in the CDR3. Germline V gene sequence: CDR1 MNHEY, CDR2 SVGAGI. Trimming cost V 1 base and J 7 bases, with 7 bases left between them. The CDR3 DNA follows: TGTGCCAGCAGTTACTTGGGGGGCGGGGAGCTGTTTTTT. Protein sequence: CASSYLGGGELFF.

The chain employs TRBV19 and TRBJ1-2, with D unresolved. This CDR3 has 12 amino acids. The V and J ends lost 3 bases and 8 bases respectively, with 10 bases between them. Germline CDR1 reads LNHDA; CDR2 reads SQIVND (reference sequence). The CDR3 DNA sequence: TGTGCCAGTAGTATTGCGGTAGAGGGCTACACCTTC. Its protein product is CASSIAVEGYTF.

The V gene is TRBV7-3, the J gene TRBJ2-1, with D maybe TRBD2 (5 bases). V lost 5 bases to trimming and J lost 14 bases, with 19 bases between them. The CDR3 spans 13 residues. The germline CDR1 and CDR2 sequences are SGHTA and FQGTGA. CDR3 DNA: TGTGCCAGCAGCCCAAATCTCGGACTGAGAAAGTTCTTC. This gives the protein CASSPNLGLRKFF.

Regarding this clone: At the DNA level, this CDR3 is encoded by other sequences in the same sample as well. V is TRBV19 and J is TRBJ2-7; tentatively, D is TRBD2 (6 bases). Trimming shortened V by 9 bases and J by 3 bases, and 21 bases separated the two germline ends. The CDR3 is 15 amino acids. In germline, CDR1 is LNHDA, CDR2 SQIVND (reference sequence). The CDR3 spells CASTVGRERGYEQYF. CDR3 sequence (DNA): TGTGCCAGCACCGTGGGTCGGGAGCGAGGCTACGAGCAGTACTTC. The variable domain in full, with the rest retrieved from reference TRBV19 and TRBJ2-7, is DGGITQSPKYLFRKEGQNVTLSCEQNLNHDAMYWYRQDPGQGLRLIYYSQIVNDFQKGDIAEGYSVSREKKESFPLTVTSAQKNPTAFYLCASTVGRERGYEQYFGPGTRLTVT.

V usage is TRBV19 and J usage is TRBJ1-2; TRBD1 matches at 10 bases. Germline V gives CDR1 LNHDA, CDR2 SQIVND (reference sequence). The trim removed 3 bases at V and 8 bases at J, leaving 6 bases unmatched. This CDR3 spans 14 amino acids. CDR3 nucleotides: TGTGCCAGTAGTATCGGGGGACAGGGGAGCGGCTACACCTTC. Its translation is CASSIGGQGSGYTF.

The rearrangement links TRBV4-1 to TRBJ1-3, with TRBD1 as a possible D gene (5 bases). Germline V CDR1 and CDR2: MGHRA, YSYEKL. Trimming left V 8 bases short and J 0 bases short, with 20 bases between. The length of the CDR3 is 17 residues. The CDR3 DNA follows: TGCGCCAGCGCCAACGCGGGGACGCAGTACTCTGGAAACACCATATATTTT. As protein: CASANAGTQYSGNTIYF.

The genes are TRBV9 and TRBJ2-3, with 9 bases that match TRBD2. The V segment lost 4 bases and the J segment 6 bases; nucleotides outside the gene matches: 24. The CDR3 sequence is 20 residues long. CDR1 is SGDLS, CDR2 YYNGEE, per germline. For the CDR3, the DNA is TGTGCCAGCAGCCCCCATTCCCCCCCATTGAGGGCGGGGGGGGCGGATACGCAGTATTTT. Translated: CASSPHSPPLRAGGADTQYF.

The V and J genes are TRBV28 and TRBJ1-1; tentatively, D is TRBD1 (5 bases). Germline-derived CDR1 and CDR2 are MDHEN and SYDVKM. V dropped 7 bases and J dropped 2 bases, with 17 bases sitting between them. The CDR3 extends over 15 amino acids. This chain's CDR3 is CASTRTARANTEAFF. The CDR3 DNA sequence: TGTGCCAGCACCCGCACGGCCAGGGCTAACACTGAAGCTTTCTTT.

This chain links TRBV7-9 with TRBJ2-5; TRBD1 might be the D (5 bases). From germline, CDR1 is SEHNR and CDR2 FQNEAQ (reference sequence). Between the trimmed V and J ends, which lost 3 bases and 1 base, there was a span of 18 bases. This CDR3 is 17 amino acids long. The CDR3 sequence: CASSFIFRTDTQETQYF. The CDR3 DNA is TGTGCCAGCAGCTTTATCTTTAGGACGGACACCCAAGAGACCCAGTACTTC. The full variable domain, rest sourced from reference TRBV7-9 and TRBJ2-5, is DTGVSQNPRHKITKRGQNVTFRCDPISEHNRLYWYRQTLGQGPEFLTYFQNEAQLEKSRLLSDRFSAERPKGSFSTLEIQRTEQGDSAMYLCASSFIFRTDTQETQYFGPGTRLLVL.

V usage is TRBV5-8 and J usage is TRBJ1-2; D is unresolved. The germline CDR1 and CDR2 sequences are SGHTS and YDEGEE. The CDR3 has 13 residues. Trimming left V 1 base short and J 7 bases short, with 11 bases between. CDR3 amino acids: CASSLSSGGGYTF. DNA of the CDR3: TGTGCCAGCAGCTTGTCCTCGGGTGGTGGCTACACCTTC.

V and J are TRBV2 and TRBJ1-5; the match to TRBD1 covers 7 bases. The length of the CDR3 is 17 residues. From germline, CDR1 is SNHLY and CDR2 FYNNEI. Losses at the gene ends were 2 bases for V and 1 base for J; bases not matched to a gene: 8. The CDR3 loop reads CASSEQQGLISNQPQHF. DNA of the CDR3: TGTGCCAGCAGTGAACAACAGGGGCTTATAAGCAATCAGCCCCAGCATTTT.

The rearrangement links TRBV7-9 to TRBJ2-4, with 11 bases fitting TRBD2. V was clipped by 5 bases and J by 4 bases; unmatched bases: 10. CDR1 is SEHNR, CDR2 FQNEAQ, per germline (reference sequence). This CDR3 contains 17 residues. CDR3 bases: TGTGCCAGCAGCGCCCCGGGACTAGCGGACCCAAAAAACATTCAGTACTTC. As protein: CASSAPGLADPKNIQYF.

This chain uses TRBV6-1 with TRBJ2-1; the D is unclear. The germline gives CDR1 MNHNS, CDR2 SASEGT. V gave up 4 bases and J gave up 9 bases, with 7 bases separating them. This CDR3 spans 11 amino acids. The CDR3 region is CASSGSREQFF. CDR3 in DNA: TGTGCCAGCAGTGGTTCCCGTGAGCAGTTCTTC.

This chain links TRBV19 with TRBJ2-3, with 9 bases aligning to TRBD1. The CDR3 sequence is 15 residues long. The trim removed 7 bases at V and 4 bases at J, leaving 9 bases unmatched. The germline V gene has CDR1 LNHDA and CDR2 SQIVND (reference sequence). CDR3: CASKVGDRDPDTQYF. The CDR3 coding sequence is TGTGCCAGTAAGGTTGGGGACAGGGATCCAGATACGCAGTATTTT.

The chain employs TRBV2 and TRBJ1-5; 7 bases are shared with TRBD1. The V gene's germline CDR1 is SNHLY and CDR2 FYNNEI. The J segment lost 4 bases and the V segment lost 0 bases, leaving 6 bases of the junction unmatched. The CDR3 length is 16 residues. The CDR3 DNA follows: TGTGCCAGCAGTGAAGCGAGGGCAGGGGGAAATCAGCCCCAGCATTTT. Translated: CASSEARAGGNQPQHF.